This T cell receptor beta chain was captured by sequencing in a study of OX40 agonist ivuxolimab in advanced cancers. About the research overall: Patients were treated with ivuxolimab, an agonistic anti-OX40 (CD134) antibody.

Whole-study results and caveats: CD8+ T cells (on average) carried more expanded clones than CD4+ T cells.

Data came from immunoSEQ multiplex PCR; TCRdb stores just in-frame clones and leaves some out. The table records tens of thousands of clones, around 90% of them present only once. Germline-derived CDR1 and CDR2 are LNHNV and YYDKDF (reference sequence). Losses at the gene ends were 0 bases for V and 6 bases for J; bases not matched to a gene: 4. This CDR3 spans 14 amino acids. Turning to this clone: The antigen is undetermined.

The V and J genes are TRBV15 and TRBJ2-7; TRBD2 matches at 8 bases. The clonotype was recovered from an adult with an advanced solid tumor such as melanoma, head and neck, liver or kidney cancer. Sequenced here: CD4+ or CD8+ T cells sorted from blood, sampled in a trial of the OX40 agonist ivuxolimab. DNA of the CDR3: TGTGCCACCAGCAGAGATGGACTAGCAGCCGAGCAGTACTTC. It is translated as CATSRDGLAAEQYF.